The next 5 T cell receptor beta chains were all read from a single sample in a study of immune evolution from preneoplasia to lung adenocarcinoma. Produced via immunoSEQ multiplex PCR; TCRdb's table is partial and in-frame only. Of roughly 35,000 clones detected, about 74% appear once; the ten largest clones hold around 6.1%. The sample taken for sequencing was FFPE invasive lung adenocarcinoma tissue. These receptor sequences come from a person aged 60 to 70 with lung adenocarcinoma.

The rearrangement uses TRBV9 and TRBJ2-2; tentative D call: TRBD1 (5 bases). Germline CDR1 SGDLS, CDR2 YYNGEE. CDR3 length equals 13 residues. CDR3 protein: CVSQGAVAGELFF. CDR3 nucleotides: TGTGTCAGTCAAGGGGCGGTTGCCGGGGAGCTGTTTTTT.

The CDR3 sequence is CASGTEANYGYTF. The CDR3 coding sequence is TGCGCCAGCGGGACAGAAGCTAACTATGGCTACACCTTC. The rearrangement links TRBV5-1 to TRBJ1-2; 7 nucleotides match TRBD1. The CDR3 totals 13 residues. Germline CDR1 is SGHRS and CDR2 is YFSETQ. V shed 7 bases, J shed 0 bases, and the junction held 3 bases outside the gene matches. The variable domain in full, completed from reference TRBV5-1 and TRBJ1-2, reads KAGVTQTPRYLIKTRGQQVTLSCSPISGHRSVSWYQQTPGQGLQFLFEYFSETQRNKGNFPGRFSGRQFSNSRSEMNVSTLELGDSALYLCASGTEANYGYTFGSGTRLTVV.

Only one count was recorded for this clone. This chain connects TRBV18 to TRBJ2-7, with a weak D call TRBD1 (6 bases). The CDR3 extends over 14 amino acids. The germline V gene has CDR1 KGHSH and CDR2 LQKENI. V dropped 5 bases and J dropped 3 bases, with 14 bases sitting between them. The CDR3, as DNA: TGTGCCAGCTCAACCTTTCAGGGGAACTACGAGCAGTACTTC. Translating gives CASSTFQGNYEQYF. The full variable domain, completed using reference TRBV18 and TRBJ2-7, is NAGVMQNPRHLVRRRGQEARLRCSPMKGHSHVYWYRQLPEEGLKFMVYLQKENIIDESGMPKERFSAEFPKEGPSILRIQQVVRGDSAAYFCASSTFQGNYEQYFGPGTRLTVT.

The chain employs TRBV5-1 and TRBJ1-4, with TRBD1 as a possible D gene (6 bases). This CDR3 has 15 amino acids. Germline CDR1 SGHRS, CDR2 YFSETQ. The germline V and J ends were trimmed by 4 bases and 0 bases, with 10 bases remaining between them. The CDR3 loop is CASSRDISTNEKLFF. In DNA, the CDR3 is TGCGCCAGCAGCCGGGACATTTCAACTAATGAAAAACTGTTTTTT.

The count of this clone is one. The chain links TRBV2 to TRBJ1-2; 7 bases match TRBD1. This CDR3 is 16 amino acids long. The J segment lost 2 bases and the V segment lost 6 bases, leaving 12 bases of the junction unmatched. The germline V gene has CDR1 SNHLY and CDR2 FYNNEI. The CDR3 bases are TGTGCCAGCAGGACCCGGGACAGTCTAGTGAACTATGGCTACACCTTC. Its protein product is CASRTRDSLVNYGYTF.